Following are 26 T cell receptor beta chains from one sample sequenced in a study of blood T cell repertoires in COVID-19. Using immunoSEQ multiplex PCR, the repertoire was profiled, and TCRdb retains in-frame clones only, with some absent. Among 70,000 to 100,000 clones listed, 88% were seen once. Sequencing was performed on peripheral blood. Receptors were obtained from a woman aged 80 or over with active COVID-19.

The chain couples TRBV2 to TRBJ1-1; possible D gene TRBD1, 5 bases. The CDR3 runs 13 residues. Looked up from germline, CDR1 is SNHLY and CDR2 is FYNNEI. The V gene lost 3 bases and the J gene lost 2 bases, with 7 bases spanning the gap. The CDR3 DNA sequence: TGTGCCAGCAGTGATCAGGGTAACACTGAAGCTTTCTTT. Amino acid sequence: CASSDQGNTEAFF.

The J gene is TRBJ1-1, the V gene TRBV19, with D perhaps matching TRBD1 (5 bases). Trimming removed 6 bases from V and 8 bases from J, with 10 bases in between. CDR1 is LNHDA and CDR2 is SQIVND in the germline V gene (reference sequence). The CDR3 extends over 11 amino acids. The chain's CDR3 is CASSRSGEAFF. CDR3 in DNA: TGTGCCAGTAGCCGATCAGGGGAAGCTTTCTTT. The full variable domain, rest sourced from reference TRBV19 and TRBJ1-1, is DGGITQSPKYLFRKEGQNVTLSCEQNLNHDAMYWYRQDPGQGLRLIYYSQIVNDFQKGDIAEGYSVSREKKESFPLTVTSAQKNPTAFYLCASSRSGEAFFGQGTRLTVV.

This clone was recorded only once. This chain joins TRBV20-1 and TRBJ2-1; D call uncertain. This CDR3 region has 11 residues. Germline V gene lookup returns CDR1 DFQATT and CDR2 SNEGSKA (reference sequence). V lost 4 bases to trimming and J lost 3 bases, with 4 bases between them. CDR3 sequence reads: CSATYYNEQFF. The CDR3 DNA reads TGCAGTGCTACTTACTACAATGAGCAGTTCTTC.

J is TRBJ2-2 and V is TRBV7-3, with 11 bases lining up with TRBD2. The CDR3 extends over 18 amino acids. The J segment lost 5 bases and the V segment lost 4 bases, leaving 12 bases of the junction unmatched. Germline loops: CDR1 SGHTA, CDR2 FQGTGA. The CDR3 reads CASSSTSGTPLGTGELFF. The CDR3 region has the DNA TGTGCCAGCAGCTCGACTAGCGGGACCCCTCTGGGGACCGGGGAGCTGTTTTTT.

V gene TRBV5-6 combines with J gene TRBJ2-3, with 9 bases lining up with TRBD2. Germline-derived CDR1 and CDR2 are SGHDT and YYEEEE. Trimming cost V 4 bases and J 1 base; bases outside gene matches: 7. This CDR3 spans 16 amino acids. For the CDR3, the DNA is TGTGCCAGCAGCCTCATGCGGGAGGGAGGCACAGATACGCAGTATTTT. This sequence encodes CASSLMREGGTDTQYF.

This clone appeared a single time. V and J are TRBV7-2 and TRBJ2-3; 12 positions match TRBD1. Trimming removed 10 bases from V and 4 bases from J; junction bases left unmatched: 6. This CDR3 has 14 amino acids. The germline gives CDR1 SGHTA, CDR2 FQGNSA. DNA for the CDR3: TGTGCCACGGGACAGGGGGCCTGGGCAGATACGCAGTATTTT. Translated: CATGQGAWADTQYF.

The chain recombines TRBV19 with TRBJ2-2; 7 positions match TRBD2. V lost 3 bases, J lost 1 base, and 2 bases stayed unmatched. Germline values: CDR1 LNHDA, CDR2 SQIVND (reference sequence). CDR3 length equals 15 residues. CDR3 residues: CASSIAGVNTGELFF. The CDR3 DNA sequence: TGTGCCAGTAGTATTGCGGGGGTGAACACCGGGGAGCTGTTTTTT. Looking up the rest from reference TRBV19 and TRBJ2-2 gives the full variable domain: DGGITQSPKYLFRKEGQNVTLSCEQNLNHDAMYWYRQDPGQGLRLIYYSQIVNDFQKGDIAEGYSVSREKKESFPLTVTSAQKNPTAFYLCASSIAGVNTGELFFGEGSRLTVL.

The chain couples TRBV13 to TRBJ2-5, with D perhaps matching TRBD2 (5 bases). From germline, CDR1 is PRHDT and CDR2 FYEKMQ (reference sequence). V shed 1 base and J shed 2 bases, with 8 bases lying between them. The CDR3 has 14 residues. DNA of the CDR3: TGTGCCAGCAGCTTAGTACGGGGACAAGAGACCCAGTACTTC. Its translation: CASSLVRGQETQYF.

The chain is built from TRBV28 and TRBJ1-5; D call uncertain. The CDR3 is 15 residues long. Germline-derived CDR1 and CDR2 are MDHEN and SYDVKM. Trimming shortened V by 3 bases and J by 6 bases, and 15 bases separated the two germline ends. The CDR3, as DNA: TGTGCCAGCAGTTTCCAGACTCTTGGGTCTCAGCCCCAGCATTTT. Translation: CASSFQTLGSQPQHF.

V usage is TRBV20-1 and J usage is TRBJ2-7, with no clear D. The CDR3 is made up of 11 amino acids. CDR1 is DFQATT, CDR2 SNEGSKA, per germline (reference sequence). The germline V and J ends were trimmed by 5 bases and 3 bases, with 8 bases remaining between them. The CDR3 reads CSAPRFYEQYF. CDR3 coding DNA: TGCAGTGCTCCTAGGTTCTACGAGCAGTACTTC.

The chain combines TRBV5-5 with TRBJ1-5, with 7 positions matching TRBD1. Losses at the gene ends were 0 bases for V and 3 bases for J; bases not matched to a gene: 6. Looked up from germline, CDR1 is SGHKS and CDR2 is YYEKEE (reference sequence). The CDR3 totals 16 residues. The CDR3 region has the DNA TGTGCCAGCAGCTTGGGCACCGGGACAGTCAATCAGCCCCAGCATTTT. Its protein is CASSLGTGTVNQPQHF.

This sequence joins TRBV19 and TRBJ2-1; 10 positions match TRBD2. The J segment lost 2 bases and the V segment lost 4 bases, leaving 5 bases of the junction unmatched. This CDR3 is 16 amino acids long. Germline CDR1 and CDR2: LNHDA and SQIVND (reference sequence). CDR3: CASSTSGRNPYNEQFF. The CDR3 coding sequence is TGTGCCAGTAGTACTAGCGGGAGAAATCCCTACAATGAGCAGTTCTTC.

Note on this clone: Other DNA sequences in the same sample also yield this CDR3. The rearrangement uses TRBV19 and TRBJ2-1; 10 nucleotides align to TRBD2. This CDR3 is built from 15 residues. V was clipped by 1 base and J by 9 bases; unmatched bases: 6. In germline, CDR1 is LNHDA, CDR2 SQIVND (reference sequence). The DNA of the CDR3 is TGTGCCAGTAGTATAGTGAGCGGGAGGGCCGGTGAGCAGTTCTTC. Residues: CASSIVSGRAGEQFF.

The J gene is TRBJ2-1, the V gene TRBV5-8; 8 nucleotides match TRBD1. V lost 2 bases, J lost 2 bases, and 6 bases stayed unmatched. The CDR3 sequence is 16 residues long. In germline, CDR1 is SGHTS, CDR2 YDEGEE. The CDR3 DNA reads as TGTGCCAGCAGCTTTGCATGGACAGGGCCCTACAATGAGCAGTTCTTC. This encodes CASSFAWTGPYNEQFF.

The V and J genes are TRBV12-3 or TRBV12-4 and TRBJ2-7; 8 bases align to TRBD1. The CDR3 sequence is 12 residues long. V trimming: 10 bases; J trimming: 5 bases; junction bases outside the gene matches: 7. CDR3 sequence reads: CAIRDRSNEQYF. DNA for the CDR3: TGTGCCATCCGGGACAGGTCCAACGAGCAGTACTTC.

The chain couples TRBV6-6 to TRBJ2-5; TRBD1 aligns across 7 bases. V was pared by 2 bases and J by 3 bases, with 6 bases of the junction left unmatched. The CDR3 covers 15 residues. Germline assignment: CDR1 MNHNY and CDR2 SVGAGI (reference sequence). The CDR3 coding sequence is TGTGCCAGCAGTTACGCCCTGACAGGGAAAGAGACCCAGTACTTC. It translates to CASSYALTGKETQYF.

CDR3: CASSIGSRGADTQYF. DNA of the CDR3: TGTGCCAGTAGTATCGGTTCCAGGGGCGCAGATACGCAGTATTTT. The chain links TRBV19 to TRBJ2-3, with TRBD1 as a possible D gene (6 bases). The germline V and J ends were trimmed by 3 bases and 4 bases, with 14 bases remaining between them. From germline, CDR1 is LNHDA and CDR2 SQIVND (reference sequence). This CDR3 contains 15 residues.

The CDR3: CASSLPRRGGAYNEQFF. CDR3 nucleotide sequence: TGTGCCAGCAGCTTACCCCGACGGGGGGGCGCCTACAATGAGCAGTTCTTC. This sequence joins TRBV11-2 and TRBJ2-1, with 8 bases identical to TRBD2. The CDR3 extends over 17 amino acids. Germline V CDR1 and CDR2: SGHAT, FQNNGV. The J segment lost 2 bases and the V segment lost 2 bases, leaving 8 bases of the junction unmatched.

Written as DNA, the CDR3 is TGTGCCAGCAGTTCCCCGACAGGGGCAGAGAACACTGAAGCTTTCTTT. It translates to CASSSPTGAENTEAFF. This chain joins TRBV6-2 or TRBV6-3 and TRBJ1-1, with TRBD1 matching 8 bases. The V segment lost 4 bases and the J segment 1 base; nucleotides outside the gene matches: 8. The CDR3 is 16 residues long. The germline V gene has CDR1 MNHEY and CDR2 SVGEGT.

The rearrangement uses TRBV10-3 and TRBJ1-1, with a weak D call TRBD1 (6 bases). The germline V gene encodes CDR1 ENHRY and CDR2 SYGVKD. V lost 4 bases and J lost 6, with 9 bases in between. The length of the CDR3 is 12 residues. CDR3 coding DNA: TGTGCCATCAGTGGGGGGCGGGCTGAAGCTTTCTTT. This gives the protein CAISGGRAEAFF.

The V call is TRBV18, the J call TRBJ2-3, with D possibly matching TRBD2 (6 bases). This CDR3 contains 14 residues. Trimming removed 5 bases at V and 0 bases at J, with 9 bases between. Germline V lookup: CDR1 KGHSH, CDR2 LQKENI. DNA for the CDR3: TGTGCCAGCTCATTAGCGGATAGCACAGATACGCAGTATTTT. It specifies CASSLADSTDTQYF.

The V call is TRBV27, the J call TRBJ2-3, with 9 bases identical to TRBD2. The CDR3 consists of 16 residues. Germline V gene sequence: CDR1 MNHEY, CDR2 SMNVEV (reference sequence). J lost 2 bases, V lost 5 bases, and 8 bases had no gene match. The CDR3 DNA sequence: TGTGCCAGCAGTCTGGGACTAGCCTCCGTCACAGATACGCAGTATTTT. It yields the protein CASSLGLASVTDTQYF.

The V and J genes are TRBV19 and TRBJ1-6; tentative D call: TRBD1 (6 bases). CDR1 and CDR2 (germline): LNHDA, SQIVND (reference sequence). Deletions cut 2 bases from V and 10 bases from J, with 12 bases between. The CDR3 has 14 residues. CDR3 bases: TGTGCCAGTAGTATATCAGGGGTCGGATCACCCCTCCACTTT. Its protein is CASSISGVGSPLHF.

This clone was observed once. The CDR3 nucleotides read TGTGCCAGCAGACCCGGGACAGAGCTCTACGAGCAGTACTTC. The encoded protein is CASRPGTELYEQYF. This chain joins TRBV6-5 and TRBJ2-7; 7 bases match TRBD1. CDR1 and CDR2 (germline): MNHEY, SVGAGI. V shed 6 bases, J shed 3 bases, and the junction held 8 bases outside the gene matches. The CDR3 totals 14 residues.

The rearrangement joins TRBV11-2 to TRBJ2-1; TRBD2 matches 8 bases. The CDR3 is 19 amino acids. Germline assignment: CDR1 SGHAT and CDR2 FQNNGV. The V segment lost 7 bases and the J segment 7 bases; nucleotides outside the gene matches: 24. The DNA for the CDR3 is TGTGCCAGCACCACCCCTCAGGACAGTAGCGGGGAATCAGGGAATGAGCAGTTCTTC. Translating gives CASTTPQDSSGESGNEQFF.

The genes are TRBV10-3 and TRBJ2-1, with a possible D match to TRBD2 (5 bases). The CDR3 length is 12 residues. CDR1 and CDR2 (germline): ENHRY, SYGVKD. V lost 2 bases and J lost 9, with 8 bases in between. CDR3 sequence (DNA): TGTGCCATCAGTGAGGTACGGGGTGAGCAGTTCTTC. It is translated as CAISEVRGEQFF.